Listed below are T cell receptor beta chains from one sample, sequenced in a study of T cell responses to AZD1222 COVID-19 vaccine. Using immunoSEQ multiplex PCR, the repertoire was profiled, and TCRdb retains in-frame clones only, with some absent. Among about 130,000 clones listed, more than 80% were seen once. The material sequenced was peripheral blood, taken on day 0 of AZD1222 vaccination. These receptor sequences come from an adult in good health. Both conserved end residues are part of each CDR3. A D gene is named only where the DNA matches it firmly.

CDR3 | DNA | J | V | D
CATSRDRISEQYF | TGTGCCACCAGCAGAGATCGAATCAGCGAGCAGTACTTC | TRBJ2-7 | TRBV15 | NA
CASSQGGTSGVYEQYF | TGCGCCAGCAGCCAAGGGGGGACTAGCGGCGTATACGAGCAGTACTTC | TRBJ2-7 | TRBV4-3 | TRBD2
CASSRGGGGYGYTF | TGTGCCAGTAGTAGGGGCGGTGGGGGCTATGGCTACACCTTC | TRBJ1-2 | TRBV19 | NA
CASSPPTAGIQNTEAFF | TGTGCCAGTAGCCCCCCTACGGCAGGGATCCAGAACACTGAAGCTTTCTTT | TRBJ1-1 | TRBV19 | NA
CASSQDGLYEQYF | TGCGCCAGCAGCCAAGATGGTCTCTACGAGCAGTACTTC | TRBJ2-7 | TRBV4-1 | NA
CASSRVTSGRKRKSYNEQFF | TGTGCCAGCAGCCGAGTGACTAGCGGGAGAAAAAGAAAATCCTACAATGAGCAGTTCTTC | TRBJ2-1 | TRBV3-1/TRBV3-2 | TRBD2
CASSPSWTGPNTGELFF | TGTGCCAGCAGCCCAAGCTGGACAGGCCCGAACACCGGGGAGCTGTTTTTT | TRBJ2-2 | TRBV13 | TRBD1
CASSPWAGPPEQYF | TGTGCCAGCAGCCCCTGGGCGGGACCCCCTGAGCAGTACTTC | TRBJ2-7 | TRBV5-8 | NA
CASSNILQGAETQYF | TGTGCCAGTAGTAATATTCTACAGGGAGCGGAGACCCAGTACTTC | TRBJ2-5 | TRBV19 | NA
CASSLDPGNEQFF | TGTGCCAGCAGTTTAGATCCCGGCAATGAGCAGTTCTTC | TRBJ2-1 | TRBV12-3/TRBV12-4 | NA
CASSLGARVGYDDYGYTF | TGCGCCAGCAGCTTGGGTGCTAGAGTCGGGTATGATGACTATGGCTACACCTTC | TRBJ1-2 | TRBV5-1 | NA